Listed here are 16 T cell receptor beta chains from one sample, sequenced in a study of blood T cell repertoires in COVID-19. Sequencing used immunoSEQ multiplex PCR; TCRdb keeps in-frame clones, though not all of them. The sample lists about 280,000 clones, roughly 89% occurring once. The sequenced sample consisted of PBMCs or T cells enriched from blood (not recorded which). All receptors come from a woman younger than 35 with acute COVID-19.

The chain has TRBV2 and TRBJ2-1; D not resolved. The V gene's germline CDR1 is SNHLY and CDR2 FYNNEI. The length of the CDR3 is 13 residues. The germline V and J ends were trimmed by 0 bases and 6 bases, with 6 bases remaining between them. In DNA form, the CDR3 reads TGTGCCAGCAGTGAAGCACCGAGCAATGAGCAGTTCTTC. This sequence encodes CASSEAPSNEQFF.

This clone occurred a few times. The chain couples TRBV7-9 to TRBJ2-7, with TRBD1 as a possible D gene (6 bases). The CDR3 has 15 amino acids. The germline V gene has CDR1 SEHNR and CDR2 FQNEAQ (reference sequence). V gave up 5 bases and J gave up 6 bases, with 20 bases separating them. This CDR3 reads CASSTWDTEEGEQYF. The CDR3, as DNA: TGTGCCAGCAGCACCTGGGACACGGAGGAAGGCGAGCAGTACTTC. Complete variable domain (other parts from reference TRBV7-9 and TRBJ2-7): DTGVSQNPRHKITKRGQNVTFRCDPISEHNRLYWYRQTLGQGPEFLTYFQNEAQLEKSRLLSDRFSAERPKGSFSTLEIQRTEQGDSAMYLCASSTWDTEEGEQYFGPGTRLTVT.

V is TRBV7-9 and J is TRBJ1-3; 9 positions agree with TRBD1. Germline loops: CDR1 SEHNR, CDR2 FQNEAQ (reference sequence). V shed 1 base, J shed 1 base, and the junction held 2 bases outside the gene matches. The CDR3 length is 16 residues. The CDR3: CASSLVQGASGNTIYF. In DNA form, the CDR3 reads TGTGCCAGCAGCTTAGTACAGGGGGCTTCTGGAAACACCATATATTTT.

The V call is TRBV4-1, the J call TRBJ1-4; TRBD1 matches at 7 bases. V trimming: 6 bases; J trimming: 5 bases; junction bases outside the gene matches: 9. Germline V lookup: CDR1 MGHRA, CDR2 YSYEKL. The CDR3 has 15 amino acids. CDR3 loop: CASSQRSGGNEKLFF. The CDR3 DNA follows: TGCGCCAGCAGTCAAAGGTCAGGGGGGAATGAAAAACTGTTTTTT.

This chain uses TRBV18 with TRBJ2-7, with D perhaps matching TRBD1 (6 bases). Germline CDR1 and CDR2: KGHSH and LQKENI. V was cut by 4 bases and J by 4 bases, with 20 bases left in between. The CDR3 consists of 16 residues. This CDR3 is CASSRTYRDEPYEQYF. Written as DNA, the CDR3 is TGTGCCAGCTCACGAACGTACAGGGATGAGCCTTACGAGCAGTACTTC.

The CDR3 here is CSASGITGTGAENEQFF. DNA of the CDR3: TGCAGTGCTAGTGGGATCACCGGGACAGGGGCTGAAAATGAGCAGTTCTTC. The rearrangement uses TRBV20-1 and TRBJ2-1; 10 bases fit TRBD1. The V and J ends lost 3 bases and 7 bases, in that order; junction bases with no gene match: 15. This CDR3 is 17 amino acids long. CDR1 and CDR2 from the germline V gene are DFQATT and SNEGSKA (reference sequence).

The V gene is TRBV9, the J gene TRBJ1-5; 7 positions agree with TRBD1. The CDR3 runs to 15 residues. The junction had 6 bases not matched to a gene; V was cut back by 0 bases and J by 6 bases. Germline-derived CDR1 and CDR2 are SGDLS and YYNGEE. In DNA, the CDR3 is TGTGCCAGCAGCGTAGGTGAGGGGGCAATTCAGCCCCAGCATTTT. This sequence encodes CASSVGEGAIQPQHF.

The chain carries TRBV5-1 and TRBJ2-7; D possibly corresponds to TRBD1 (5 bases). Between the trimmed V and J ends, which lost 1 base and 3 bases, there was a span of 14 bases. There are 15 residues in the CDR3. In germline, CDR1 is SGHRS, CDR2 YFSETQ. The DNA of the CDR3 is TGCGCCAGCAGCTTGAGTAGGGGTGGGGACTACGAGCAGTACTTC. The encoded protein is CASSLSRGGDYEQYF.

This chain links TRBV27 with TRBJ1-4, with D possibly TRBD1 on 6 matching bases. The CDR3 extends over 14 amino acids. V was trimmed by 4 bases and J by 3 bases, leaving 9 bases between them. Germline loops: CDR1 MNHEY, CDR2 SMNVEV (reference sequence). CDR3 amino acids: CASSSRGSNEKLFF. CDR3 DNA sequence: TGTGCCAGCAGTTCCAGGGGATCTAATGAAAAACTGTTTTTT.

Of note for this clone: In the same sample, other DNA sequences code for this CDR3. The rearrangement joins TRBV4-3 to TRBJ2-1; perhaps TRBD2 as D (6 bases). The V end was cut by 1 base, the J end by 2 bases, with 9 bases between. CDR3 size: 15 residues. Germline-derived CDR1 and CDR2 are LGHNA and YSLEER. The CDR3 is CASSQGSGTYNEQFF. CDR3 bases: TGCGCCAGCAGCCAAGGTAGCGGCACCTACAATGAGCAGTTCTTC.

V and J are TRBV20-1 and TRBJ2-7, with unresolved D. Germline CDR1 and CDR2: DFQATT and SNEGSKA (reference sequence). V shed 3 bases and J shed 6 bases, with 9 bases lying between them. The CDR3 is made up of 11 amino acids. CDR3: CSASFSREQYF. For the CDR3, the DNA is TGCAGTGCTAGTTTTAGTCGCGAGCAGTACTTC.

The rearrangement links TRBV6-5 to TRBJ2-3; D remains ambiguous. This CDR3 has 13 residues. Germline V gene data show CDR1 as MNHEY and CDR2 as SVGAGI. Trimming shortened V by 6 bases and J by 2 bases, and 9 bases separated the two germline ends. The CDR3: CASRPADTDTQYF. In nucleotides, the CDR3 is TGTGCCAGCAGACCCGCGGACACAGATACGCAGTATTTT.

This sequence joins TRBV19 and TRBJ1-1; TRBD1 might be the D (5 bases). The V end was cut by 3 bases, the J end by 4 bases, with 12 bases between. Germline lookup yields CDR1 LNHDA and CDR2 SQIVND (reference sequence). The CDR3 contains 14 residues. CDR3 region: CASSIPGTSTEAFF. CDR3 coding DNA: TGTGCCAGTAGTATCCCCGGGACTAGCACTGAAGCTTTCTTT.

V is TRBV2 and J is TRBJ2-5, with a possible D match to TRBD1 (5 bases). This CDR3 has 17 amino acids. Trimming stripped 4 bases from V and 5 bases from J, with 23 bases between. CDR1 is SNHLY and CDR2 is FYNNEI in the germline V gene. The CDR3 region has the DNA TGTGCCAGCAGTGGCACACGGCAGGGCCCAATGGCGGAGACCCAGTACTTC. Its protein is CASSGTRQGPMAETQYF.

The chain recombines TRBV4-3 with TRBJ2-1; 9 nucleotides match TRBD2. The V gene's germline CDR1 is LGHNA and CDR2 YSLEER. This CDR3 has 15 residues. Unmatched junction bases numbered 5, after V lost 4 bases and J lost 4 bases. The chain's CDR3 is CASSRGSGSYNEQFF. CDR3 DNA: TGCGCCAGCAGCCGGGGTAGCGGGAGTTACAATGAGCAGTTCTTC.

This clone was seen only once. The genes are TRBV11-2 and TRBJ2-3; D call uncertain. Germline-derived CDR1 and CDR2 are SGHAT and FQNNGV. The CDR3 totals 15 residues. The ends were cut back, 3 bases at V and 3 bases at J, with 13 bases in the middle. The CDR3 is CASSLGPTKTDTQYF. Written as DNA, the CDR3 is TGTGCCAGCAGCTTGGGCCCAACGAAGACAGATACGCAGTATTTT.